This T cell receptor beta chain was retrieved from a study of radiotherapy plus CTLA-4 blockade in lung cancer. Study at large: Among patients, under 20% showed objective responses, and around 30% had disease control.

This clone appeared a few times. Its antigen is as yet unknown. With 1 base removed from V and 6 bases from J, the gap between germline ends came to 10 bases. The CDR3 is 13 amino acids. Germline CDR1 and CDR2: SGHTA and FQGNSA. Study-wide points: Clones of tumor-derived TCRs expanded in blood after radiotherapy plus ipilimumab. Best predicting response, reportedly, were early blood T cell clone dynamics, with interferon-beta.

The data were produced by immunoSEQ multiplex PCR, yet TCRdb's version contains in-frame clones alone and is incomplete. This table holds around 65,000 clones, about 72% found once. This clonotype was sampled from a human donor with non-small cell lung cancer who had a complete response to radiotherapy plus ipilimumab. This sequence joins TRBV7-2 and TRBJ2-7; tentatively, D is TRBD1 or TRBD2 (5 bases each). The sequenced sample was peripheral blood, obtained from a patient treated with radiotherapy plus ipilimumab. The CDR3 DNA follows: TGTGCCAGCAGCTTAGGGGGGATGGGCGAGCAGTACTTC. Its translation: CASSLGGMGEQYF.